Sequencing of this T cell receptor (beta chain) was carried out in a study of T cell responses to AZD1222 COVID-19 vaccine. With 7 bases removed from V and 5 bases from J, the gap between germline ends came to 11 bases. The CDR3 has 12 amino acids. Repertoires were generated with immunoSEQ multiplex PCR, while TCRdb's copy carries only in-frame clones and drops some. The table includes 150,000 to 200,000 clones, 90% detected once. The chain combines TRBV12-3 or TRBV12-4 with TRBJ1-2; D is possibly TRBD1 (5 bases). The clonotype originates from an adult who received the AZD1222 COVID-19 vaccine. Sequencing was performed on peripheral blood, taken 28 days after the second AZD1222 dose. In DNA, the CDR3 is TGTGCCAGCACCAGGACATTTTATGGCTACACCTTC. Its translation is CASTRTFYGYTF.